A selection of T cell receptor beta chains follows, all from one sample in a study of cytomegalovirus exposure and HLA in healthy donors. Produced via immunoSEQ multiplex PCR; TCRdb's table is partial and in-frame only. The sample lists about 150,000 clones, approximately 80% occurring once. Sequences were obtained from PBMCs. The receptor set was obtained from a man between 25 and 39 years old in good health and CMV-seropositive. CDR3s leave out the opening cysteine and the closing phenylalanine or tryptophan. A D gene is named only where the DNA matches it firmly.

d_call: TRBD1; v_call: TRBV6-5; cdr3_length: 12; j_call: TRBJ1-5; cdr3_aa: ASRDTGGSDPQH
d_call: -; v_call: TRBV21-1; cdr3_length: 14; j_call: TRBJ1-6; cdr3_aa: ASSKAWAIYNSPLH
d_call: TRBD1; v_call: TRBV5-5; cdr3_length: 13; j_call: TRBJ2-1; cdr3_aa: ASSWTGGTYNEQF
d_call: TRBD2; v_call: TRBV7-2; cdr3_length: 15; j_call: TRBJ2-6; cdr3_aa: ASSLGGGRVGANGLT
d_call: TRBD1; v_call: TRBV27; cdr3_length: 11; j_call: TRBJ2-7; cdr3_aa: ASSRQGYYEQY
d_call: -; v_call: TRBV25-1; cdr3_length: 15; j_call: TRBJ2-7; cdr3_aa: ASSRVLVTGQAYEQY
d_call: TRBD1; v_call: TRBV28; cdr3_length: 12; j_call: TRBJ1-1; cdr3_aa: ASSLPGGQGEAF
d_call: -; v_call: TRBV19; cdr3_length: 14; j_call: TRBJ2-5; cdr3_aa: ASSENGGAVRETQY
d_call: -; v_call: TRBV5-4; cdr3_length: 10; j_call: TRBJ2-7; cdr3_aa: AIRDNSYEQY
d_call: -; v_call: TRBV6-5; cdr3_length: 9; j_call: TRBJ2-7; cdr3_aa: ASSWRGEQY
d_call: TRBD2; v_call: TRBV15; cdr3_length: 13; j_call: TRBJ2-5; cdr3_aa: ATSKGQAGLKTQY
d_call: -; v_call: TRBV27; cdr3_length: 13; j_call: TRBJ1-5; cdr3_aa: ASSLSTGINQPQH
d_call: -; v_call: TRBV12-5; cdr3_length: 13; j_call: TRBJ1-5; cdr3_aa: ASGLQGRFFQPQH
d_call: -; v_call: TRBV13; cdr3_length: 11; j_call: TRBJ2-3; cdr3_aa: ASSSSGTDTQY
d_call: TRBD1; v_call: TRBV6-4; cdr3_length: 18; j_call: TRBJ2-7; cdr3_aa: VSSDSGTGAGSRVWYEQY
d_call: TRBD1; v_call: TRBV5-1; cdr3_length: 12; j_call: TRBJ1-1; cdr3_aa: ASATGQGIVEAF
d_call: TRBD2; v_call: TRBV15; cdr3_length: 13; j_call: TRBJ2-1; cdr3_aa: ATKWTSGGNNEQF
d_call: TRBD1; v_call: TRBV4-3; cdr3_length: 14; j_call: TRBJ1-2; cdr3_aa: ASSDYYRGTDYGYT
d_call: TRBD2; v_call: TRBV6-6; cdr3_length: 12; j_call: TRBJ2-7; cdr3_aa: ASSYSRELAGQY
d_call: -; v_call: TRBV28; cdr3_length: 12; j_call: TRBJ1-1; cdr3_aa: ASSPPRGGTEAF
d_call: -; v_call: TRBV2; cdr3_length: 11; j_call: TRBJ1-2; cdr3_aa: ASSGTLNYGYT
d_call: TRBD2; v_call: TRBV25-1; cdr3_length: 13; j_call: TRBJ2-7; cdr3_aa: ASSSTLAGGSEQY
d_call: TRBD1; v_call: TRBV7-9; cdr3_length: 13; j_call: TRBJ1-4; cdr3_aa: ASSKGQGTNEKLF
d_call: -; v_call: TRBV6-6; cdr3_length: 12; j_call: TRBJ2-7; cdr3_aa: ASSSGLVSYEQY
d_call: TRBD1; v_call: TRBV10-1; cdr3_length: 13; j_call: TRBJ1-4; cdr3_aa: ASSDGQGVNEKLF
d_call: -; v_call: TRBV11-2; cdr3_length: 13; j_call: TRBJ1-2; cdr3_aa: ASSQGGGQGYGYT
d_call: TRBD1; v_call: TRBV6-5; cdr3_length: 11; j_call: TRBJ1-6; cdr3_aa: ASSGQPNSPLH
d_call: TRBD2; v_call: TRBV29-1; cdr3_length: 12; j_call: TRBJ2-7; cdr3_aa: SVADTGLSYEQY
d_call: -; v_call: TRBV28; cdr3_length: 13; j_call: TRBJ1-1; cdr3_aa: ASSPPQGRGTEAF
d_call: -; v_call: TRBV9; cdr3_length: 11; j_call: TRBJ1-1; cdr3_aa: ASSVGGRVEAF
d_call: TRBD1; v_call: TRBV5-6; cdr3_length: 12; j_call: TRBJ1-2; cdr3_aa: ASSPGTGGRGYT
d_call: -; v_call: TRBV19; cdr3_length: 13; j_call: TRBJ2-2; cdr3_aa: ASSRTHLNTGELF
d_call: TRBD1; v_call: TRBV7-2; cdr3_length: 12; j_call: TRBJ1-6; cdr3_aa: ASSTRQGNSPLH
d_call: TRBD1; v_call: TRBV28; cdr3_length: 14; j_call: TRBJ1-1; cdr3_aa: ASSSPRTGANTEAF
d_call: TRBD1; v_call: TRBV4-1; cdr3_length: 15; j_call: TRBJ2-2; cdr3_aa: ASSQDRDRVGTGELF
d_call: TRBD2; v_call: TRBV5-1; cdr3_length: 13; j_call: TRBJ2-7; cdr3_aa: ASSNSRGGSYEQY
d_call: -; v_call: TRBV5-6; cdr3_length: 11; j_call: TRBJ1-2; cdr3_aa: ASSLGQDYGYT
d_call: -; v_call: TRBV19; cdr3_length: 11; j_call: TRBJ2-1; cdr3_aa: AGSQGGWDEQF
d_call: TRBD1; v_call: TRBV6-1; cdr3_length: 14; j_call: TRBJ2-7; cdr3_aa: ASSEAPGQGIYEQY
d_call: TRBD1; v_call: TRBV28; cdr3_length: 10; j_call: -; cdr3_aa: ASTTGEYEQY
d_call: TRBD2; v_call: TRBV14; cdr3_length: 15; j_call: TRBJ2-3; cdr3_aa: ASSRTIAGASTDTQY
d_call: TRBD2; v_call: TRBV5-1; cdr3_length: 15; j_call: TRBJ2-5; cdr3_aa: ASSFFPRAGGGETQY
d_call: TRBD1; v_call: TRBV6-5; cdr3_length: 12; j_call: TRBJ1-5; cdr3_aa: ASRETGASQPQH
d_call: -; v_call: TRBV5-6; cdr3_length: 14; j_call: TRBJ2-7; cdr3_aa: ASSFGAGVISYEQY
d_call: TRBD1; v_call: TRBV5-1; cdr3_length: 16; j_call: TRBJ1-6; cdr3_aa: ASSFRDRGNSYNSPLH
d_call: -; v_call: TRBV2; cdr3_length: 12; j_call: TRBJ1-4; cdr3_aa: ASRFGSANEKLF
d_call: -; v_call: TRBV4-1; cdr3_length: 14; j_call: TRBJ2-1; cdr3_aa: ASSQAEGGVYNEQF
d_call: TRBD2; v_call: TRBV19; cdr3_length: 15; j_call: TRBJ2-1; cdr3_aa: ASSIDFAGLAGELRF
d_call: TRBD2; v_call: TRBV7-2; cdr3_length: 14; j_call: TRBJ2-5; cdr3_aa: ASSPPRLAGEGTQY
d_call: -; v_call: TRBV9; cdr3_length: 11; j_call: TRBJ2-2; cdr3_aa: ASSGQITGELF
d_call: -; v_call: TRBV6-5; cdr3_length: 11; j_call: TRBJ2-1; cdr3_aa: ASTRSIDNEQF
d_call: -; v_call: TRBV5-4; cdr3_length: 10; j_call: TRBJ2-7; cdr3_aa: ASSFNNYEQY
d_call: -; v_call: TRBV12-5; cdr3_length: 12; j_call: TRBJ1-2; cdr3_aa: ASGTGRTNYGYT
d_call: TRBD2; v_call: TRBV28; cdr3_length: 13; j_call: TRBJ2-7; cdr3_aa: ASIPTSGGSYEQY
d_call: TRBD2; v_call: TRBV10-3; cdr3_length: 14; j_call: TRBJ2-3; cdr3_aa: AISESEREGTDTQY
d_call: TRBD2; v_call: TRBV30; cdr3_length: 16; j_call: TRBJ2-3; cdr3_aa: AWSGVGSGKFSTDTQY
d_call: TRBD1; v_call: TRBV27; cdr3_length: 13; j_call: -; cdr3_aa: ASSFARTGSYEQY
d_call: -; v_call: TRBV30; cdr3_length: 11; j_call: TRBJ2-7; cdr3_aa: AWSVLDPYEQY
d_call: -; v_call: TRBV7-2; cdr3_length: 13; j_call: TRBJ2-3; cdr3_aa: ASSLGLSSTDTQY
d_call: TRBD2; v_call: TRBV7-2; cdr3_length: 14; j_call: TRBJ2-5; cdr3_aa: ASSPRGGQVGETQY